These T cell receptor beta chains were read from a single sample in a study of molecular identifiers for immune sequencing clone quantification. TCRdb used MiXCR to reprocess the PCR reads, holding one entry per CDR3 protein. Seen here are approximately 630,000 distinct CDR3 sequences, about 25% observed once, and the top ten hold roughly 0.83%. Input material: naive CD8+ T cells from blood, with Jurkat cell RNA spiked in. The receptors originated from a human donor in good health. Some libraries in this study had Jurkat cell RNA spiked in. Both conserved end residues are part of each CDR3. Each record gives: D gene, V gene, clone size, J gene, CDR3 DNA, CDR3 protein. D genes are given only for firm matches. Clone sizes are given selectively: once, few, many, or a class where the clone is expanded.

.	TRBV28	many	TRBJ1-5	TGTGCCAGCAGTTTATCCCTTCAGGGCAATCAGCCCCAGCATTTT	CASSLSLQGNQPQHF
TRBD1	TRBV7-9	many	TRBJ2-7	TGTGCCAGCAGCCCCCGGACAGGGGCCGCCTACGAGCAGTACTTC	CASSPRTGAAYEQYF
.	TRBV10-2	.	TRBJ1-5	TGCGCCACCGCCACGGGGTACAATCAGCCCCAGCATTTT	CATATGYNQPQHF
.	TRBV10-2	.	TRBJ2-7	TGCGCCAGCAGTTTCGGGGTTGAGGACGAGCAGTACTTC	CASSFGVEDEQYF
.	TRBV4-1	many	TRBJ1-1	TGCGCCAGCAGCCAAGACGCCTTACTGGGCACTGAAGCTTTCTTT	CASSQDALLGTEAFF
.	TRBV6-5	.	TRBJ1-6	TGTGCCAGCAGTCCGATCACTCGGTTGGGCTATAATTCACCCCTCCACTTT	CASSPITRLGYNSPLHF
TRBD1	TRBV29-1	few	TRBJ2-1	TGCAGCGTTCGAGGCTTTGCCGGGACAGGGGGCCAAATTTCCTACAATGAGCAGTTCTTC	CSVRGFAGTGGQISYNEQFF
TRBD1	TRBV6-5	.	TRBJ2-1	TGTGCCAGCAGCGACAGGGGGCTAGTGGCTAATGAGCAGTTCTTC	CASSDRGLVANEQFF
TRBD1	TRBV5-1	many	TRBJ2-7	TGCGCCAGCAGCTCCCGGGACAGTACCTACGAGCAGTACTTC	CASSSRDSTYEQYF
.	TRBV21-1	many	TRBJ2-3	TGTGCCAGCAGCACCTCCGCGCAGTATTTT	CASSTSAQYF
.	TRBV21-1	.	TRBJ1-2	TGTGCCAGCATTGCCGGTAATTATGGCTACACCTTC	CASIAGNYGYTF
TRBD1	TRBV7-9	many	TRBJ1-3	TGTGCCAGCAGCCCTACAGGGGGTAGAAACACCATATATTTT	CASSPTGGRNTIYF
.	TRBV7-9	.	TRBJ2-7	TGTGCCAGCAGCTTGAGGGACCTCTACGAGCAGTACTTC	CASSLRDLYEQYF
.	TRBV6-5	many	TRBJ2-3	TGTGCCAGCAGCCTGGACGTATCTAGCACAGATACGCAGTATTTT	CASSLDVSSTDTQYF
.	TRBV20-1	few	TRBJ2-1	TGCAGTGCTAGAGATCTGACTTCTCCGCAGGATGAGCAGTTCTTC	CSARDLTSPQDEQFF
.	TRBV21-1	few	TRBJ2-5	TGTGCCAGCAGCACGGGACTAGCGGGGGGGAAAGAGACCCAGTACTTC	CASSTGLAGGKETQYF
.	TRBV7-9	.	TRBJ2-1	TGTGCCAGCAGCCCATCCGGAGGGTGGGGGGAGTTCTTC	CASSPSGGWGEFF
.	TRBV20-1	.	TRBJ2-1	TGCAGTGCCAAACCCCGGGACTTCCAAATCGATGAGCAGTTCTTC	CSAKPRDFQIDEQFF
.	TRBV12-3/TRBV12-4	few	TRBJ1-2	TGTGCCAGCAGTTCACCGGACACGTCGAGACATGGCTACACCTTC	CASSSPDTSRHGYTF
.	TRBV5-6	many	TRBJ2-1	TGTGCCAGCAGCCCCACGGCGGGATGGAGCCTGAATGAGCAGTTCTTC	CASSPTAGWSLNEQFF
.	TRBV20-1	many	TRBJ2-7	TGCAGTGCTAGGGATACGTTTAACGGGAAATCCTACGAGCAGTACTTC	CSARDTFNGKSYEQYF
.	TRBV29-1	many	TRBJ1-2	TGCAGCGTTGGGGTCCCGGGGGACTATGGCTACACCTTC	CSVGVPGDYGYTF
.	TRBV14	few	TRBJ2-5	TGTGCCAGCAGCCAGGGGCTGGTGGGGGGCACGGAGACCCAGTACTTC	CASSQGLVGGTETQYF
TRBD1	TRBV12-3/TRBV12-4	many	TRBJ2-7	TGTGCCAGCGGCACAGGGGGCTTGTCCTACGAGCAGTACTTC	CASGTGGLSYEQYF
TRBD2	TRBV4-2	.	TRBJ2-7	TGTGCCAGCAGCCCCCTAGCGGGAGCAACCTACGAGCAGTACTTC	CASSPLAGATYEQYF
.	TRBV7-8	many	TRBJ2-1	TGTGCCAGCAGCGAGCTTAGCGTGTACAATGAGCAGTTCTTC	CASSELSVYNEQFF
TRBD2	TRBV29-1	.	TRBJ2-1	TGCAGCGTTGAAGATCGACGACTAGCGGGAGTGGGGGTAGCATTAAATGAGCAGTTCTTC	CSVEDRRLAGVGVALNEQFF